This passage covers 12 T cell receptor beta chains from one sample sequenced in a study of blood T cells in healthy people across ages. A J-beta primer mix and a sample-barcoded 5' primer were used in a second PCR of roughly 6 to 12 cycles. Via MiXCR, TCRdb re-called the 5' RACE reads, giving one row per CDR3 protein. The sample has some 1,800,000 distinct CDR3 sequences, approximately 39% seen once. Material for sequencing was blood. Every receptor here comes from a human donor in good health.

This clonotype was counted a few times. The chain carries TRBV7-9 and TRBJ2-3; TRBD2 matches at 8 bases. The CDR3 runs 14 residues. Per the germline V gene, CDR1 is SEHNR and CDR2 is FQNEAQ (reference sequence). With V trimmed by 5 bases and J by 5 bases, 6 bases remained unmatched. The CDR3 sequence: CASSPGGARDTQYF. CDR3 nucleotide sequence: TGTGCCAGCAGCCCGGGGGGGGCCCGAGATACGCAGTATTTT.

This clonotype has just a few counts. J is TRBJ2-1 and V is TRBV20-1, with 9 positions matching TRBD1. Germline loops: CDR1 DFQATT, CDR2 SNEGSKA (reference sequence). The V segment lost 1 base and the J segment 6 bases; nucleotides outside the gene matches: 7. This CDR3 region has 15 residues. CDR3 DNA sequence: TGCAGTGCTAGAGCTCCGGGACAGGGTTTCAATGAGCAGTTCTTC. Its protein is CSARAPGQGFNEQFF.

At least ten counts were recorded for this clonotype. The J gene is TRBJ2-5, the V gene TRBV20-1; no firm D call. CDR3 length equals 13 residues. Deletions cut 6 bases from V and 4 bases from J, with 15 bases between. Germline V CDR1 and CDR2: DFQATT, SNEGSKA (reference sequence). The CDR3 sequence is CSAPHQVTETQYF. The CDR3 DNA follows: TGCAGTGCCCCACACCAGGTTACAGAGACCCAGTACTTC.

This clonotype was observed at least ten times. The chain couples TRBV6-1 to TRBJ2-7, with D possibly matching TRBD1 (6 bases). From germline, CDR1 is MNHNS and CDR2 SASEGT. Deletions cut 5 bases from V and 2 bases from J, with 10 bases between. CDR3 size: 13 residues. The CDR3 bases are TGTGCCAGCAGTTACAGGGACCCCTACGAGCAGTACTTC. Translating gives CASSYRDPYEQYF.

This clonotype turned up a few times. The chain links TRBV7-9 to TRBJ2-1; a possible D gene is TRBD1 (6 bases). Germline loops: CDR1 SEHNR, CDR2 FQNEAQ (reference sequence). V was trimmed by 3 bases and J by 6 bases, leaving 18 bases between them. The CDR3 sequence is 16 residues long. The CDR3 is CASSFSHREIGNEQFF. CDR3 DNA sequence: TGTGCCAGCAGCTTCTCGCACAGGGAGATCGGCAATGAGCAGTTCTTC.

This chain links TRBV7-2 with TRBJ1-2; tentative D call: TRBD1 (6 bases). Germline V gives CDR1 SGHTA, CDR2 FQGNSA. The CDR3 covers 17 residues. V was cut by 2 bases and J by 2 bases, with 18 bases left in between. This CDR3 reads CASSLRYRAATNYGYTF. CDR3 nucleotide sequence: TGTGCCAGCAGCTTACGTTACAGGGCGGCCACCAACTATGGCTACACCTTC. The variable domain in full, completed from reference TRBV7-2 and TRBJ1-2, reads GAGVSQSPSNKVTEKGKDVELRCDPISGHTALYWYRQSLGQGLEFLIYFQGNSAPDKSGLPSDRFSAERTGGSVSTLTIQRTQQEDSAVYLCASSLRYRAATNYGYTFGSGTRLTVV.

The chain has TRBV7-2 and TRBJ1-5; D not certain. There are 17 residues in the CDR3. Per germline, CDR1 SGHTA and CDR2 FQGNSA. Trimming left V 1 base short and J 0 bases short, with 13 bases between. CDR3 residues: CASSLDYGSYSNQPQHF. The CDR3 DNA reads as TGTGCCAGCAGCTTAGATTACGGATCATATAGCAATCAGCCCCAGCATTTT.

The chain joins TRBV15 to TRBJ2-3; 7 bases are a match to TRBD1. Germline values: CDR1 LNHNV, CDR2 YYDKDF (reference sequence). V lost 0 bases, J lost 4 bases, and 7 bases stayed unmatched. This CDR3 has 16 amino acids. Here the CDR3 reads CATSRDRQGMADTQYF. The CDR3 DNA reads TGTGCCACCAGCAGAGACCGACAGGGCATGGCAGATACGCAGTATTTT.

J is TRBJ2-3 and V is TRBV7-8; possible D gene TRBD1, 5 bases. V was trimmed by 5 bases and J by 4 bases, leaving 16 bases between them. CDR1 and CDR2 (germline): SGHVS, FQNEAQ. This CDR3 is 15 amino acids long. The CDR3 coding sequence is TGTGCCAGCAGCAAAGGGGATCTCGGCGCAGATACGCAGTATTTT. This sequence encodes CASSKGDLGADTQYF.

V gene TRBV7-8 combines with J gene TRBJ2-5; weak D call: TRBD1 (5 bases). Trimming pared 5 bases from V and 2 bases from J, leaving 12 bases between. Germline CDR1 SGHVS, CDR2 FQNEAQ. The CDR3 extends over 14 amino acids. The CDR3 nucleotides are TGTGCCAGCAGCCAGCTGGCAGGGCAAGAGACCCAGTACTTC. Encoded protein: CASSQLAGQETQYF.

The V gene is TRBV20-1, the J gene TRBJ2-7; 8 bases fit TRBD2. CDR3 length: 15 amino acids. The V gene end was trimmed by 2 bases and the J gene end by 1 base; junction bases not matched to a gene: 7. Looked up from germline, CDR1 is DFQATT and CDR2 is SNEGSKA (reference sequence). The CDR3 sequence is CSARPGLALSYEQYF. CDR3 DNA sequence: TGCAGTGCTAGACCCGGACTAGCTCTATCCTACGAGCAGTACTTC.

The genes are TRBV20-1 and TRBJ2-1; D not certain. Germline V gene data show CDR1 as DFQATT and CDR2 as SNEGSKA (reference sequence). Trimming took 5 bases from V and 7 from J, leaving 12 bases between them. The CDR3 contains 12 residues. CDR3 loop: CSALTAGNEQFF. As DNA, the CDR3 is TGCAGTGCTCTAACAGCCGGTAATGAGCAGTTCTTC.